This T cell receptor beta chain originates from a study of PD-L1 blockade in urothelial cancer. About the research overall: Intravenous atezolizumab, 1,200 mg every 3 weeks, was begun by patients around 2014. T cell content in blood samples showed a median of about 140,000. The study's findings and limits: Tumor-associated clones in blood expanded more at 3 weeks in durable-benefit patients.

Method: immunoSEQ multiplex PCR; TCRdb's copy keeps in-frame clones and lacks some. Altogether about 84,000 clones are present, about 80% being singletons, with the ten largest covering more than 8%. Pretreatment and on-treatment samples were taken, numbering 1 to 8 per patient. About this clone itself: Its antigen is unknown.

The CDR3 totals 14 residues. Germline V CDR1 and CDR2: PRHDT, FYEKMQ (reference sequence). V dropped 0 bases and J dropped 2 bases, with 7 bases sitting between them. This material consisted of PBMCs, taken around atezolizumab (anti-PD-L1) treatment. The chain carries TRBV13 and TRBJ1-2, with TRBD1 as a possible D gene (6 bases). This receptor was identified in a man aged 70-80 years with urothelial cancer. The CDR3 nucleotides read TGTGCCAGCAGCTTAGGTACAGGGAACTATGGCTACACCTTC. Its translation is CASSLGTGNYGYTF.